This T cell receptor (beta chain) comes out of a study of response to subunit inactivated influenza vaccine. One entry per CDR3 protein, called by TCRdb with MiXCR from the RT-PCR reads. The sample includes some 550,000 distinct CDR3 sequences, around 21% seen only once; the top ten take about 3%. Germline values: CDR1 SEHNR, CDR2 FQNEAQ (reference sequence). The V end lost 5 bases, the J end lost 0 bases, and 7 bases lay between the germline ends. The CDR3 runs to 13 residues. This sample was shared with a second study, whose subject was T cells expressing NK-cell markers. That paper states: It was by 5'RACE template switching with UMIs that TCR beta cDNA was made. Out of eight donors sequenced, seven tested HCMV-seropositive and the remaining one seronegative. Of the CD8+ T cells in about 6 donors, about 1.0-7.5% belonged to dominant NKG2C+ clonotypes. One observes that, in several donors, these clonotypes were also the leading ones within the CD3+CD56-NKG2C+ fraction. HCMV specificity of expanded NKG2C+ T cell clones remained unclear.

Sequences were derived from CD4+ T cells sorted from PBMCs, sampled 12 days after vaccination. The source of this sequence is a man aged 50-60 years who received an inactivated influenza vaccine. The V gene is TRBV7-9, the J gene TRBJ1-1, with unresolved D. CDR3 sequence: CASSTDLNTEAFF. The CDR3 nucleotides are TGTGCCAGCAGCACCGACCTGAACACTGAAGCTTTCTTT.